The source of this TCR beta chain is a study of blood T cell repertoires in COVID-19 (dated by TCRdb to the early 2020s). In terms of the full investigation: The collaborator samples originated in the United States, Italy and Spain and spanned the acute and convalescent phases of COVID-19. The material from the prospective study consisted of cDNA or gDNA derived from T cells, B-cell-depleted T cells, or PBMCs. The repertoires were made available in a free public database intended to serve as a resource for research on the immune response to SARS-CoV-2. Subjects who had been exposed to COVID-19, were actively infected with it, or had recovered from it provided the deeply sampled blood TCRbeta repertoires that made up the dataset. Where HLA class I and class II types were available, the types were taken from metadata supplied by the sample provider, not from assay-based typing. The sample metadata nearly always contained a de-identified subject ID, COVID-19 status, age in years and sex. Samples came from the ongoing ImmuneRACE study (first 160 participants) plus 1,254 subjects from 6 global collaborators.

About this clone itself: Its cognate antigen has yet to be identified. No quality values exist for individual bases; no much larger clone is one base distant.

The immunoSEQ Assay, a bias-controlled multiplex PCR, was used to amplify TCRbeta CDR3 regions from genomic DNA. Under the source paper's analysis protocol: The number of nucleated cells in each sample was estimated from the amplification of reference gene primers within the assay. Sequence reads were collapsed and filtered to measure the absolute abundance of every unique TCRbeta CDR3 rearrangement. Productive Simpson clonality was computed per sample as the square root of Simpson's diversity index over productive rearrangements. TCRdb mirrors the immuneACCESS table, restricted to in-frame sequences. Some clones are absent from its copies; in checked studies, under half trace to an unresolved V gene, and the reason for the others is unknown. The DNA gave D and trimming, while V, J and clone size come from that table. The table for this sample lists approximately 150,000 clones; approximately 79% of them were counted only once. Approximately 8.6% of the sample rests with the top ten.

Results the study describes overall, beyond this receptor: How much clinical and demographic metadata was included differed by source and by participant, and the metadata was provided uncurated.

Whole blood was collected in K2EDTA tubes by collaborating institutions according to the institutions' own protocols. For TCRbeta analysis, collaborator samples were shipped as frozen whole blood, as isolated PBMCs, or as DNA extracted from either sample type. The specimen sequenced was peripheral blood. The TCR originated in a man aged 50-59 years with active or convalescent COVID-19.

The DNA sequence follows: TGCGCCAGCAGCCTCCGACAGGGCTACGAGCAGTACTTC. Protein translation: CASSLRQGYEQYF. The rearrangement combines TRBV4-1 with TRBJ2-7, and 7 bases in between align with TRBD1. The CDR3 runs 13 amino acids, cysteine and phenylalanine included. The retained sequence is limited to the CDR3, 39 bases, with the frame set at the first base. According to the germline V gene, CDR1 reads MGHRA and CDR2 reads YSYEKL. V has 4 bases trimmed and J has 3 bases trimmed; junction bases matching no gene number 3.